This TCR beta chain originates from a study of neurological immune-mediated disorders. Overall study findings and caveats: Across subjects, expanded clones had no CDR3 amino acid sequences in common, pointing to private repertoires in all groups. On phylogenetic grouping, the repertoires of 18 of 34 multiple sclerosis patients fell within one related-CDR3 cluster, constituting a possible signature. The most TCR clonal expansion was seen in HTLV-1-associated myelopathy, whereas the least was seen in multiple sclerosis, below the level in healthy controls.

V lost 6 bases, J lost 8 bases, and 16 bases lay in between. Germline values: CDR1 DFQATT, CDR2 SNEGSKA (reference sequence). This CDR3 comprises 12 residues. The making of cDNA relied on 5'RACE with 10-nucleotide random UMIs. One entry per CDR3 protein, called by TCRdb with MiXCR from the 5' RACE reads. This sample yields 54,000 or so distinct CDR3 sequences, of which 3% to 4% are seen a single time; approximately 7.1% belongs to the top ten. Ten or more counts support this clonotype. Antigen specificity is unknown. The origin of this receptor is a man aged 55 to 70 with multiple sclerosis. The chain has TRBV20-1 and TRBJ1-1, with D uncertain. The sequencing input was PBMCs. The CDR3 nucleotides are TGCAGTGCGCCGACCGGCCAGAGAGAAGCTTTCTTT. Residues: CSAPTGQREAFF.